This is a list of T cell receptor beta chains from one sample in a study of T cell changes during pregnancy in multiple sclerosis. Profiling relied on immunoSEQ multiplex PCR, and the TCRdb table lists in-frame clones only, not all of them. Among under 85,000 clones listed, around nine tenths were seen once. The sample consisted of CD4+ T cells from peripheral blood mononuclear cells, taken before pregnancy. The receptors stem from a female donor with multiple sclerosis, enrolled in a pregnancy study. CDR3s include the opening cysteine and the closing phenylalanine or tryptophan. A D gene is named only where the DNA matches it firmly. Size tells how often a clone was seen (once, few, many) or the class of an expanded clone, and some rows leave it out.

clone_size	j_call	d_call	v_call	cdr3_nt	cdr3_aa
NA	TRBJ2-5	TRBD1	TRBV28	TGTGCCAGCAGTTTATATGGGACAGGGGACCTCCAAGAGACCCAGTACTTC	CASSLYGTGDLQETQYF
NA	TRBJ2-7	NA	TRBV21-1	TGTGCCAGCAGCACCCCCCTTAGGGGACAGGGTTGCCTCGAGCAGTACTTC	CASSTPLRGQGCLEQYF
NA	TRBJ2-3	NA	TRBV19	TGTGCCAGTAGTCTCAGGTTGGGAGATACGCAGTATTTT	CASSLRLGDTQYF
once	TRBJ2-2	TRBD2	TRBV4-1	TGCGCCAGCAGCCAAGGTAGTACTAGCGGGAACACCGGGGAGCTGTTTTTT	CASSQGSTSGNTGELFF
NA	TRBJ1-2	NA	TRBV28	TGTGCCAGCAGTAGCGTGACAGCTAACTATGGCTACACCTTC	CASSSVTANYGYTF
NA	TRBJ2-1	TRBD1	TRBV19	TGTGCCAGTAGTATTATCACGGGACAGGGTTACAATGAGCAGTTCTTC	CASSIITGQGYNEQFF
NA	TRBJ2-3	NA	TRBV18	TGTGCCAGCTCACCTTTCTTAGCGGCAAGCACAGATACGCAGTATTTT	CASSPFLAASTDTQYF
NA	TRBJ2-7	TRBD1	TRBV18	TGTGCCAGCTCACCGTTTCATCGGACAGGCCCGGTCCACCCTTCCTACGAGCAGTACTTC	CASSPFHRTGPVHPSYEQYF
NA	TRBJ1-5	TRBD1	TRBV6-5	TGTGCCAGCAGTCGGGACAGGGAACAGCCCCAGCATTTT	CASSRDREQPQHF
NA	TRBJ1-1	NA	TRBV18	TGTGCCAGCTCACCAGGGGCCGGGGGGCCTGGCACTGAAGCTTTCTTT	CASSPGAGGPGTEAFF
NA	TRBJ1-1	NA	TRBV21-1	TGTGCCAGTGGGGGGGTAAGTACTGAAGCTTTCTTT	CASGGVSTEAFF
NA	TRBJ2-5	NA	TRBV2	TGTGCCAGCCGGGGGAGGATCGGAGAGACCCAGTACTTC	CASRGRIGETQYF
NA	TRBJ2-2	NA	TRBV2	TGTGCCAGCAGTGTGACATACACCGGGGAGCTGTTTTTT	CASSVTYTGELFF
NA	TRBJ2-1	TRBD1	TRBV9	TGTGCCAGCAGCCACGGGACAGCTTCCTACAATGAGCAGTTCTTC	CASSHGTASYNEQFF
NA	TRBJ1-1	NA	TRBV11-2	TGTGCCAGCAGCTTAGTGGGACTGCGCGCTTTCTTT	CASSLVGLRAFF
NA	TRBJ2-1	TRBD2	TRBV30	TGTGCCTGGAGTATTGGGACTAGCGGTGAGCAGTTCTTC	CAWSIGTSGEQFF
NA	TRBJ1-1	NA	TRBV6-5	TGTGCCAGCAGGCGCTCGGGGGGGAGCACTGAAGCTTTCTTT	CASRRSGGSTEAFF
NA	TRBJ2-5	TRBD2	TRBV11-1	TGTGCCAGCAGCTTAGTGACTAGCGGGGGGGGAGAGACCCAGTACTTC	CASSLVTSGGGETQYF
NA	TRBJ2-1	TRBD1	TRBV5-1	TGCGCCAGCAGCTTGGTTAGAGGGGGCCTTCGTCTAGCTTACAATGAGCAGTTCTTC	CASSLVRGGLRLAYNEQFF
NA	TRBJ1-1	NA	TRBV2	TGTGCCAGCAGTGCGGGGTTGGGCACTGAAGCTTTCTTT	CASSAGLGTEAFF
few	TRBJ1-3	NA	TRBV30	TGTGCCTGGAACCGGGGCTCTGGAAACACCATATATTTT	CAWNRGSGNTIYF
NA	TRBJ2-5	NA	TRBV7-3	TGTGCCAGCAGCTTAACCCAAGGAGGGACCCAGTACTTC	CASSLTQGGTQYF
NA	TRBJ2-1	TRBD2	TRBV2	TGTGCCAGCAGTGGCGGGAGCTCCTACAATGAGCAGTTCTTC	CASSGGSSYNEQFF
NA	TRBJ2-1	NA	TRBV10-2	TGCGCCAGCAGGGCGGATCCATACAATGAGCAGTTCTTC	CASRADPYNEQFF
NA	TRBJ1-1	TRBD1	TRBV18	TGTGCCAGCTCACCCGGGACAGGGGGTGGTGACACTGAAGCTTTCTTT	CASSPGTGGGDTEAFF
NA	TRBJ1-2	TRBD1	TRBV7-9	TGTGCCAGCAGCTTAGACAGGGGAAGAGGCTATGGCTACACCTTC	CASSLDRGRGYGYTF
NA	TRBJ1-5	TRBD1	TRBV10-3	TGTGCCATCAGTGAGACGGGACAGCCGTATAGCAATCAGCCCCAGCATTTT	CAISETGQPYSNQPQHF
NA	TRBJ1-2	TRBD1	TRBV25-1	TGTGCCAGCAGTGAAAATAGGGGGACAGGGGATGGCTACACCTTC	CASSENRGTGDGYTF
NA	TRBJ2-5	NA	TRBV5-1	TGCGCCAGCAGCTCGGGACAAACCCAGTACTTC	CASSSGQTQYF
NA	TRBJ2-5	TRBD2	TRBV9	TGTGCCAGCAGCTCGGGACTAGCGGGGGGTAACCAAGAGACCCAGTACTTC	CASSSGLAGGNQETQYF
NA	TRBJ1-1	TRBD1	TRBV9	TGTGCCAGCAGTAGGACAGGGGCTAAGAACACTGAAGCTTTCTTT	CASSRTGAKNTEAFF
once	TRBJ2-1	TRBD2	TRBV14	TGTGCCAGCAGCCCGACTAGCGGTCCTTTCGGTGAGCAGTTCTTC	CASSPTSGPFGEQFF
NA	TRBJ2-1	TRBD2	TRBV25-1	TGTGCCAGCAGTGAACTGAGTATCAGGACTAGCGCTAACAATGAGCAGTTCTTC	CASSELSIRTSANNEQFF
NA	TRBJ1-1	NA	TRBV18	TGTGCCAGCTCACCCGGACGGGGGAACACTGAAGCTTTCTTT	CASSPGRGNTEAFF